This TCR beta chain was captured in a study of beta chain features in type 1 diabetes. Study-wide results and caveats: Comparison showed that naive, central memory and Treg TCRB repertoires appeared more similar among patients than among healthy donors. Within each of all four CD4+ subsets, Type 1 diabetes patients had TCRB CDR3s that were moderately but significantly shorter.

Sorted CD4+ subsets: naive, central memory, regulatory, stem cell-like memory (CD45RO/CCR7/CD25/CD127/CD95/CD27 panel). Over 95% purity was reached by all sorted populations. Expressed TCRB transcripts were sequenced because the isolated RNA had all been reverse transcribed beforehand. TCRdb's copy holds only in-frame clones and misses some; the assay was immunoSEQ multiplex PCR. The table lists 40,000 or so clones, over 60% of them singletons. A remark on this clone: No antigen is known for it.

There are 15 residues in the CDR3. V shed 4 bases and J shed 3 bases, with 15 bases lying between them. Looked up from germline, CDR1 is SGHNT and CDR2 is YYREEE (reference sequence). The rearrangement joins TRBV5-4 to TRBJ2-3; D may be TRBD2 (5 bases). The specimen was Tregs from blood. The source of this sequence is a woman aged 18-29 years with type 1 diabetes. Here the CDR3 DNA reads TGTGCCAGCAGCCCCCGGGGTCTTCTGACAGATACGCAGTATTTT. Protein: CASSPRGLLTDTQYF.